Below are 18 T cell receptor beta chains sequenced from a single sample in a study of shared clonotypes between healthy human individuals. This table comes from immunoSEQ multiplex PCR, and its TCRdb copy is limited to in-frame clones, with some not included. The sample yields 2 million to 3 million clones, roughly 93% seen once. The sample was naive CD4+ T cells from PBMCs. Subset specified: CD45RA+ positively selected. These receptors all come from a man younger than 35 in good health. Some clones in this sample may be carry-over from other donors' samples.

In DNA, the CDR3 is TGCAGCGACAAGGTGGCAGCGGGGGGCTACACCTTC. Its protein product is CSDKVAAGGYTF. The V call is TRBV29-1, the J call TRBJ1-2, with D hard to call. This CDR3 has 12 residues. V shed 7 bases and J shed 8 bases, with 17 bases lying between them. Germline V gene data show CDR1 as SQVTM and CDR2 as ANQGSEA. Full variable domain (outside the CDR3, taken from reference TRBV29-1 and TRBJ1-2): SAVISQKPSRDICQRGTSLTIQCQVDSQVTMMFWYRQQPGQSLTLIATANQGSEATYESGFVIDKFPISRPNLTFSTLTVSNMSPEDSSIYLCSDKVAAGGYTFGSGTRLTVV.

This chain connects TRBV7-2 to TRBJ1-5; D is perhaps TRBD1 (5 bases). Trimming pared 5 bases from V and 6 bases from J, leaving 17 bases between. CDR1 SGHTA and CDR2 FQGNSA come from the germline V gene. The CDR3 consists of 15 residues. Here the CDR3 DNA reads TGTGCCAGCAGCATAAGGGGAGGGGCGGGTCAGCCCCAGCATTTT. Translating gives CASSIRGGAGQPQHF.

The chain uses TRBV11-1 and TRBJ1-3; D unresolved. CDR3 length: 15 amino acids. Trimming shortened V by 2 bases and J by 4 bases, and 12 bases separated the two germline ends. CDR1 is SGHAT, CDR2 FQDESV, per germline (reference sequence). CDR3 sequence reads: CASSLRTYRGNTIYF. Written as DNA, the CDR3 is TGTGCCAGCAGCTTAAGGACGTATCGCGGAAACACCATATATTTT.

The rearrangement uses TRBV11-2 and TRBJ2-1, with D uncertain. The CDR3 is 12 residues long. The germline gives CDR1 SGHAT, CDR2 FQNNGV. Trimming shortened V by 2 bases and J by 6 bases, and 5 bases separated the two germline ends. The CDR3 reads CASSLLGNEQFF. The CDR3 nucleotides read TGTGCCAGCAGCTTACTTGGCAATGAGCAGTTCTTC.

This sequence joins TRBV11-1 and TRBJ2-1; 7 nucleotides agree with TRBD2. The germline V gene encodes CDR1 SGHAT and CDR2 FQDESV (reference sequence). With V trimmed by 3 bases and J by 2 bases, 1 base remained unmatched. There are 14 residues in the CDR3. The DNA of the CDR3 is TGTGCCAGCAGCTTTGGACTAGCCTACAATGAGCAGTTCTTC. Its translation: CASSFGLAYNEQFF.

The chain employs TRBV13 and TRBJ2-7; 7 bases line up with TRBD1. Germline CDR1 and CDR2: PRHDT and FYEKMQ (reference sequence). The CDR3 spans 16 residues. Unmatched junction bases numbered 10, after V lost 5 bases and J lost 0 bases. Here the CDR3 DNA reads TGTGCCAGCAGCCTCAGTAAGGGGGCTCCCTCCTACGAGCAGTACTTC. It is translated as CASSLSKGAPSYEQYF. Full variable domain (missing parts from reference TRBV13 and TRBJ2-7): AAGVIQSPRHLIKEKRETATLKCYPIPRHDTVYWYQQGPGQDPQFLISFYEKMQSDKGSIPDRFSAQQFSDYHSELNMSSLELGDSALYFCASSLSKGAPSYEQYFGPGTRLTVT.

CDR3 coding DNA: TGTGCCAGCAGCCAAAAGGGTAGGACCCAAGAGACCCAGTACTTC. Translated: CASSQKGRTQETQYF. This sequence joins TRBV4-2 and TRBJ2-5; D is uncertain. This CDR3 comprises 15 residues. CDR1 and CDR2 (germline): LGHNA, YNFKEQ. Between the trimmed V and J ends, which lost 2 bases and 1 base, there was a span of 11 bases.

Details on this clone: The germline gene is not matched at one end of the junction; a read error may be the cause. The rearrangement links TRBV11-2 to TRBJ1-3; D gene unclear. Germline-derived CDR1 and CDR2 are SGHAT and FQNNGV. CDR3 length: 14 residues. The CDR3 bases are TGTGCCAGCAGCTTAGCGCCAATGGGAACCACCATATATTTT. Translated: CASSLAPMGTTIYF.

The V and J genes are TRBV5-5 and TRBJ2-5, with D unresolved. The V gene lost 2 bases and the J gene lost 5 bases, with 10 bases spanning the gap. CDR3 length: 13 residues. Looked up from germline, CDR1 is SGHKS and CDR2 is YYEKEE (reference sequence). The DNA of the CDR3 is TGTGCCAGCAGCTTCGGTCTGGGGGAGACCCAGTACTTC. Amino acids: CASSFGLGETQYF.

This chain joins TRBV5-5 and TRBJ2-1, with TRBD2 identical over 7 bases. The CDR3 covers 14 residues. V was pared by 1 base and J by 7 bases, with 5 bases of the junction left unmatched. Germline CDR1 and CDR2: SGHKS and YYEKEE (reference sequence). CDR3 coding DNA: TGTGCCAGCAGCTTGCTACTAGCGCTTAATGAGCAGTTCTTC. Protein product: CASSLLLALNEQFF.

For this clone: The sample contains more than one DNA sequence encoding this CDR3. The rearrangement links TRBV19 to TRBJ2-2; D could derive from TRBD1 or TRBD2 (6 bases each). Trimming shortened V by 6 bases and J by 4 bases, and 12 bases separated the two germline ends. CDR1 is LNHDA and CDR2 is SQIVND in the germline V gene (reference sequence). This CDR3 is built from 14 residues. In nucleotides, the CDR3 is TGTGCCAGTAGACTAGCAGGGGCCACCGGGGAGCTGTTTTTT. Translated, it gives CASRLAGATGELFF.

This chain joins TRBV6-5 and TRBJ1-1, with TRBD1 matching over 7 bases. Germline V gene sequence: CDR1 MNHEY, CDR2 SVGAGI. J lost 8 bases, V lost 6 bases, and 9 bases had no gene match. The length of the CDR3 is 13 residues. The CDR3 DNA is TGTGCCAGCAGCGCTAACAGGGGCCTAGAAGCTTTCTTT. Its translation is CASSANRGLEAFF.

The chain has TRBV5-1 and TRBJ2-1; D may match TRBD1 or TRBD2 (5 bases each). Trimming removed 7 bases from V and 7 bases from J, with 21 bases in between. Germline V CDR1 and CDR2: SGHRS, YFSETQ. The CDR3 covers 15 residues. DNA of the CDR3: TGCGCCAGCCGGGTAGGGACCCTACCGGGGAATGAGCAGTTCTTC. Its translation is CASRVGTLPGNEQFF.

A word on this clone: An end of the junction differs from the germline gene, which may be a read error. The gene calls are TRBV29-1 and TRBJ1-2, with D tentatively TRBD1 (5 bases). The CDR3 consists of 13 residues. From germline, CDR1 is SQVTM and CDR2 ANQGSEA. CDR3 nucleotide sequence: TGCAGCGTTGAATACCAGGGTAACGATGGCTACACCTTC. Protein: CSVEYQGNDGYTF.

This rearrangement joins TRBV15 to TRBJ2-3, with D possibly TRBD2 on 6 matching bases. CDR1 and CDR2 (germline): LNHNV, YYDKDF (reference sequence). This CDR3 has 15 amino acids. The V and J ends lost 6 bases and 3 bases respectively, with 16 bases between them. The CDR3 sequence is CATRGSGYFTDTQYF. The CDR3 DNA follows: TGTGCCACCAGGGGAAGCGGGTATTTTACAGATACGCAGTATTTT.

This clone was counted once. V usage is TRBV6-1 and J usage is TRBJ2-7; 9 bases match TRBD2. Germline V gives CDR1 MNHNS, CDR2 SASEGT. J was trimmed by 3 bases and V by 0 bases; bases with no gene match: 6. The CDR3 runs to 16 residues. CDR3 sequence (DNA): TGTGCCAGCAGTGAAGCGCCGATTAGCGGGAGCTACGAGCAGTACTTC. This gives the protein CASSEAPISGSYEQYF.

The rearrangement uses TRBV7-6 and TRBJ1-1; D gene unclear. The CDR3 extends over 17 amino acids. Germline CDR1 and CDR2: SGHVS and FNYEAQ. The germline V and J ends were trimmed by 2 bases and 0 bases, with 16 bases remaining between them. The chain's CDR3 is CASSLSLGRSMNTEAFF. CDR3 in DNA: TGTGCCAGCAGCTTAAGTTTGGGCAGGTCCATGAACACTGAAGCTTTCTTT.

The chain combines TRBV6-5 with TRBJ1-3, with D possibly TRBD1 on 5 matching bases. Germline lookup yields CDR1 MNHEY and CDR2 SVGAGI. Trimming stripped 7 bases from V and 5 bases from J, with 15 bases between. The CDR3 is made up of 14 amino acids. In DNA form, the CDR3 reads TGTGCCAGCATTCAATCTGGGGGGAGAAACACCATATATTTT. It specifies CASIQSGGRNTIYF.